The present TCR beta chain was sequenced within a study of CD8 T cells in ankylosing spondylitis. Notes on the study in general: Disease-linked clones reportedly showed significant enrichment in matched ankylosing spondylitis synovial fluid. For ankylosing spondylitis blood, a TCR beta motif of under 10 highly homologous variants appeared characteristic.

This CDR3 region has 15 residues. CDR1 LGHNA and CDR2 YNFKEQ come from the germline V gene. Trimming stripped 0 bases from V and 6 bases from J, with 12 bases between. Remarks on this clonotype: Its antigen is still unknown.

Scientists made TCR beta libraries using quantitative 5'-RACE with molecular barcodes. TCRdb re-derived calls from the 5' RACE reads in MiXCR, one entry per CDR3 protein. The sample holds 300,000 to 350,000 distinct CDR3 sequences, about 14% seen once. This clonotype originated in a male donor with ankylosing spondylitis or in good health (not recorded which). The rearrangement joins TRBV4-2 to TRBJ1-5, with D possibly TRBD1 on 5 matching bases. The sequencing input was blood, either unsorted or a sorted T cell fraction (not recorded which). CDR3 loop: CASSQDQGGGQPQHF. DNA for the CDR3: TGTGCCAGCAGCCAAGACCAGGGAGGCGGTCAGCCCCAGCATTTT.